This is a list of T cell receptor beta chains from one sample in a study of T-cell reconstitution after alpha-beta-depleted transplantation in children. TCRdb re-analysed the PCR reads in MiXCR, keeping a single row per CDR3 protein. Of around 680,000 distinct CDR3 sequences listed, roughly 15% are singletons. The sequences come from PBMCs from the stem cell graft donor, collected from the stem cell graft. Receptor source: a human donor who donated a stem cell graft to a child with acute myeloid leukemia. CDR3s include the opening cysteine and the closing phenylalanine or tryptophan. The D gene is left open where the match is weak. Clone sizes are given selectively: once, few, many, or a class where the clone is expanded.

length	V	size	J	D	CDR3	DNA
16	TRBV7-2	.	TRBJ2-5	TRBD2	CASSCTSGGPRETQYF	TGTGCCAGCAGCTGCACTAGCGGGGGCCCTCGGGAGACCCAGTACTTC
11	TRBV20-1	many	TRBJ1-6	.	CSANRISPLHF	TGCAGTGCTAACAGGATTTCACCCCTCCACTTT
13	TRBV12-3/TRBV12-4	few	TRBJ2-1	TRBD2	CASSLGTSGGKFF	TGTGCCAGCAGTCTCGGGACTAGCGGGGGGAAGTTCTTC
13	TRBV12-3/TRBV12-4	.	TRBJ1-1	.	CAGREIMNTEAFF	TGTGCCGGCAGGGAGATCATGAACACTGAAGCTTTCTTT
15	TRBV20-1	many	TRBJ2-7	.	CSARDEETLLYEQYF	TGCAGTGCTAGAGATGAGGAGACTCTTCTCTACGAGCAGTACTTC
12	TRBV4-1	.	TRBJ2-3	.	CASSHHTDTQYF	TGCGCCAGCAGCCACCACACAGATACGCAGTATTTT
15	TRBV20-1	many	TRBJ2-4	TRBD1	CSARDRGRSKNIQYF	TGCAGTGCTAGGGACAGGGGGCGCTCCAAAAACATTCAGTACTTC
14	TRBV9	.	TRBJ2-5	.	CASSPTLTSETQYF	TGTGCCAGCAGCCCTACGCTGACTTCAGAGACCCAGTACTTC
19	TRBV12-3/TRBV12-4	.	TRBJ2-3	TRBD2	CASSLASLAGVPVGDTQYF	TGTGCCAGCAGTTTAGCTTCGCTAGCGGGGGTACCCGTGGGGGATACGCAGTATTTT
16	TRBV5-1	.	TRBJ2-5	TRBD2	CASSPGTSGPQETQYF	TGCGCCAGCAGCCCCGGGACTAGCGGCCCACAAGAGACCCAGTACTTC
16	TRBV6-1	many	TRBJ2-2	.	CASTPQGTRDTGELFF	TGTGCCAGCACCCCACAGGGAACTCGTGACACCGGGGAGCTGTTTTTT
14	TRBV20-1	.	TRBJ2-2	TRBD2	CSVRGRGDTGELFF	TGCAGTGTCAGAGGACGGGGGGATACCGGGGAGCTGTTTTTT
13	TRBV6-1	few	TRBJ2-3	.	CASSGLVTDTQYF	TGTGCCAGCAGTGGACTAGTGACAGATACGCAGTATTTT
14	TRBV7-9	many	TRBJ2-3	.	CASSLVDSTDTQYF	TGTGCCAGCAGCCTTGTTGATAGCACAGATACGCAGTATTTT
13	TRBV7-9	few	TRBJ2-3	.	CASSARATDTQYF	TGTGCCAGCAGCGCCCGAGCAACAGATACGCAGTATTTT
11	TRBV20-1	many	TRBJ2-7	.	CSAYGLGTRYF	TGCAGTGCTTACGGACTAGGGACAAGGTACTTC
12	TRBV15	many	TRBJ1-1	.	CATSIRPAEAFF	TGTGCCACCAGTATCCGGCCGGCTGAAGCTTTCTTT
16	TRBV4-3	.	TRBJ1-4	.	CASSQDLPGGNEKLFF	TGCGCCAGCAGCCAAGATCTCCCGGGGGGTAATGAAAAACTGTTTTTT
14	TRBV29-1	many	TRBJ2-7	TRBD1	CSVIQGSIPYEQYF	TGCAGCGTGATACAGGGGTCCATCCCCTACGAGCAGTACTTC
14	TRBV24-1	many	TRBJ2-2	TRBD2	CATSSGDLTGELFF	TGTGCCACCTCCAGCGGGGACCTTACCGGGGAGCTGTTTTTT
13	TRBV20-1	once	TRBJ2-1	.	CSAKPPGGNEQFF	TGCAGTGCTAAACCCCCCGGGGGCAATGAGCAGTTCTTC
15	TRBV9	many	TRBJ1-2	.	CASSARLVGGQGYTF	TGTGCCAGCAGCGCCCGCCTAGTGGGGGGGCAGGGCTACACCTTC
15	TRBV7-9	.	TRBJ2-5	.	CASSLRGGDQETQYF	TGTGCCAGCAGCTTACGCGGGGGCGATCAAGAGACCCAGTACTTC
15	TRBV5-1	few	TRBJ2-1	TRBD2	CASSLTAGVYNEQFF	TGCGCCAGCAGCCTTACAGCGGGAGTGTACAATGAGCAGTTCTTC
13	TRBV25-1	few	TRBJ1-5	TRBD1	CASSQAGGQPQHF	TGTGCCAGCAGTCAAGCAGGGGGGCAGCCCCAGCATTTT
14	TRBV20-1	many	TRBJ2-3	.	CSASRLPSTDTQYF	TGCAGTGCATCACGACTGCCTAGCACAGATACGCAGTATTTT
16	TRBV4-1	.	TRBJ1-1	TRBD1	CASSQGGGGADTEAFF	TGCGCCAGCAGCCAGGGGGGAGGGGGCGCGGACACTGAAGCTTTCTTT
15	TRBV5-1	few	TRBJ2-1	.	CASSFHGLSYNEQFF	TGCGCCAGCAGCTTCCACGGTCTCTCCTACAATGAGCAGTTCTTC
15	TRBV20-1	many	TRBJ2-1	.	CSASSRASSYNEQFF	TGCAGTGCTAGCTCTCGGGCGAGCTCCTACAATGAGCAGTTCTTC
13	TRBV13	.	TRBJ2-7	.	CASSVGTAREQYF	TGTGCCAGCAGCGTCGGGACCGCTCGCGAGCAGTACTTC
15	TRBV20-1	many	TRBJ2-6	.	CSARGRQPGANVLTF	TGCAGTGCTAGAGGCAGACAGCCTGGGGCCAACGTCCTGACTTTC
15	TRBV5-6	few	TRBJ1-4	.	CASSAEGLTNEKLFF	TGTGCCAGCAGCGCGGAGGGCCTAACTAATGAAAAACTGTTTTTT
15	TRBV2	few	TRBJ1-2	.	CASSETGVANYGYTF	TGTGCCAGCAGTGAGACGGGGGTAGCTAACTATGGCTACACCTTC
17	TRBV27	.	TRBJ1-2	.	CASSLVWGQNPRYGYTF	TGTGCCAGCAGTTTAGTGTGGGGCCAGAACCCGCGCTATGGCTACACCTTC
15	TRBV20-1	many	TRBJ1-6	.	CSARDFPGVNSPLHF	TGCAGTGCTAGAGATTTTCCAGGGGTTAATTCACCCCTCCACTTT
15	TRBV28	.	TRBJ1-1	.	CASSWAGTKSGGAFF	TGTGCCAGCAGTTGGGCCGGGACTAAAAGCGGTGGAGCTTTCTTT
10	TRBV20-1	many	TRBJ2-3	.	CSAGRNTQYF	TGCAGTGCCGGGCGAAATACGCAGTATTTT
14	TRBV6-1	once	TRBJ2-3	TRBD1	CASTWTGDTDTQYF	TGTGCCAGCACCTGGACAGGGGACACAGATACGCAGTATTTT
11	TRBV6-5	many	TRBJ2-5	.	CATGLRETQYF	TGTGCCACGGGGTTGCGGGAGACCCAGTACTTC
13	TRBV12-3/TRBV12-4	.	TRBJ1-3	.	CASSWASGNTIYF	TGTGCCAGCAGTTGGGCCTCTGGAAACACCATATATTTT
13	TRBV5-1	.	TRBJ2-2	.	CASSPLGSGELFF	TGCGCCAGCAGCCCTCTCGGGAGCGGGGAGCTGTTTTTT
12	TRBV20-1	few	TRBJ1-2	.	CSASVANYGYTF	TGCAGTGCTAGCGTAGCTAACTATGGCTACACCTTC
15	TRBV19	.	TRBJ2-1	.	CATYKRTRNMDEQFF	TGTGCCACTTACAAGCGGACTCGTAATATGGATGAGCAGTTCTTC
14	TRBV20-1	few	TRBJ2-3	TRBD1	CSALQGILTDTQYF	TGCAGTGCTCTACAGGGGATACTCACAGATACGCAGTATTTT
16	TRBV7-9	.	TRBJ1-4	.	CASSLAGTPSGEKLFF	TGTGCCAGCAGCTTAGCTGGAACACCATCGGGTGAGAAACTGTTTTTT
14	TRBV27	many	TRBJ1-2	TRBD1	CASSQTGLNYGYTF	TGTGCCAGCAGCCAGACAGGGTTGAACTATGGCTACACCTTC
14	TRBV15	many	TRBJ1-2	.	CATSREGAEGSYTF	TGTGCCACCAGCAGAGAGGGGGCTGAGGGGAGCTACACCTTC
14	TRBV6-5	.	TRBJ1-1	.	CASNYGPLGTEAFF	TGTGCCAGCAATTATGGGCCTTTGGGCACTGAAGCTTTCTTT
17	TRBV20-1	.	TRBJ2-1	TRBD2	CSATGTSGGAGYNEQFF	TGCAGTGCTACGGGGACTAGCGGGGGGGCAGGCTACAATGAGCAGTTCTTC
12	TRBV29-1	many	TRBJ2-1	.	CSASPGEWEQFF	TGCAGCGCCTCCCCAGGGGAATGGGAGCAGTTCTTC
17	TRBV6-1	few	TRBJ2-6	TRBD1	CASRRDRTSSGANVLTF	TGTGCCAGCAGAAGGGACAGGACCTCCTCTGGGGCCAACGTCCTGACTTTC
14	TRBV29-1	many	TRBJ2-7	.	CSVEDYSAGYEQYF	TGCAGCGTTGAAGATTACAGCGCCGGCTACGAGCAGTACTTC
16	TRBV21-1	few	TRBJ1-1	.	CASSIQGALGTTEAFF	TGTGCCAGCAGCATACAGGGGGCGCTTGGGACTACTGAAGCTTTCTTT
13	TRBV5-1	.	TRBJ1-2	TRBD1	CASSLVGQQGYTF	TGCGCCAGCAGCTTGGTGGGACAGCAAGGCTACACCTTC
13	TRBV6-2/TRBV6-3	.	TRBJ1-1	TRBD1	CASKQGGGTEAFF	TGTGCCAGCAAACAGGGGGGTGGAACTGAAGCTTTCTTT
18	TRBV5-1	.	TRBJ2-1	TRBD2	CASSLALYGGASYNEQFF	TGCGCCAGCAGCTTGGCCCTTTACGGGGGGGCCTCGTACAATGAGCAGTTCTTC
15	TRBV20-1	many	TRBJ2-1	.	CSARGNPPPYNEQFF	TGCAGTGCTAGAGGAAACCCACCCCCTTACAATGAGCAGTTCTTC
16	TRBV20-1	.	TRBJ2-1	TRBD2	CCARDPSGSSYNEQFF	TGCTGTGCTAGAGATCCTAGCGGGAGCTCCTACAATGAGCAGTTCTTC